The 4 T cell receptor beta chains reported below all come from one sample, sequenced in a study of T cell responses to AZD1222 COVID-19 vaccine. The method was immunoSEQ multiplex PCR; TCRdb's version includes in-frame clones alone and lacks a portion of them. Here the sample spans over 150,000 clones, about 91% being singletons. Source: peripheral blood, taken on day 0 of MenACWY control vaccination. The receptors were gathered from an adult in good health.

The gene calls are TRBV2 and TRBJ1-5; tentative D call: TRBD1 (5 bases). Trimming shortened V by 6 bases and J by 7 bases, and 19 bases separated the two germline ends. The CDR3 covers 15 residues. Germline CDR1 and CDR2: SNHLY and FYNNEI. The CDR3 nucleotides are TGTGCCAGCAGAGCAACCCAGGGAAGACAGCAGCCCCAGCATTTT. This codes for CASRATQGRQQPQHF.

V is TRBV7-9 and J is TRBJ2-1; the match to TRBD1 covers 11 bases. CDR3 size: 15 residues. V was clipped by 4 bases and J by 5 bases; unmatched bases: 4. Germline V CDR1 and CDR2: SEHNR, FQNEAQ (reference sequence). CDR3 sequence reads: CASSSGQGVHNEQFF. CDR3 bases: TGTGCCAGCAGCTCGGGACAGGGGGTCCACAATGAGCAGTTCTTC.

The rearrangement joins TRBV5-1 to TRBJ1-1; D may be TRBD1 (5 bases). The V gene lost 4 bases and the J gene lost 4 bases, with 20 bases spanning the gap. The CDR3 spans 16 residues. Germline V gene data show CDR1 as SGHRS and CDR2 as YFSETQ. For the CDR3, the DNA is TGCGCCAGCAGCGCCAGACAGAAACCCCCGAGCACTGAAGCTTTCTTT. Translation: CASSARQKPPSTEAFF.

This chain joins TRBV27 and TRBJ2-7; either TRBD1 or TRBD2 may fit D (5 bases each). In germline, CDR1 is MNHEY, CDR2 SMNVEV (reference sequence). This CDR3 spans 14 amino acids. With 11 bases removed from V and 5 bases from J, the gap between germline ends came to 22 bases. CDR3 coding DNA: TGTGCCTCACGAGGGGCTTTCCCCACGGACGAGCAGTACTTC. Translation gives CASRGAFPTDEQYF.